This T cell receptor (beta chain) derives from a study of cytomegalovirus exposure and HLA in healthy donors. Study summary: The platform used for the approximately 130 validation repertoires matched that of the approximately 670 first-cohort repertoires, a later analysis reported.

The protocol was immunoSEQ multiplex PCR, while the TCRdb copy is restricted to in-frame clones and leaves out a portion. This table holds over 150,000 clones, around 96% found once. General study results and limits: Specificity of a few CMV-associated chains for CMV antigens was verified in vitro.

J gave up 2 bases and V 4 bases, and 10 bases lay outside the gene matches. CDR3 size: 16 residues. The germline V gene has CDR1 LGHNA and CDR2 YNFKEQ. Comments on this clone: The target antigen is unknown.

The chain has TRBV4-2 and TRBJ2-7; 8 bases match TRBD2. This receptor was identified in a woman aged 18-29 years in good health and CMV-seronegative. Sequencing was carried out using PBMCs. The CDR3 sequence is CASSLEAGASPYEQYF. The CDR3 bases are TGTGCCAGCAGCCTCGAAGCGGGGGCCTCGCCCTACGAGCAGTACTTC.